The next 25 T cell receptor beta chains were all read from a single sample in a study of OX40 agonist ivuxolimab in advanced cancers. Only in-frame clones appear in the TCRdb table, and some are missing; sequencing was by immunoSEQ multiplex PCR. This sample has 68,000 or so clones, with about nine tenths found just once. This specimen was CD4+ or CD8+ T cells sorted from blood, taken in a trial of the OX40 agonist ivuxolimab. Receptors originate from an adult with an advanced solid tumor such as melanoma, head and neck, liver or kidney cancer.

This chain connects TRBV7-9 to TRBJ1-4, with D uncertain. The CDR3 length is 12 residues. Trimming took off 2 bases at V and 2 bases at J, with 0 bases between the two ends. The germline CDR1 and CDR2 sequences are SEHNR and FQNEAQ (reference sequence). The CDR3 DNA reads TGTGCCAGCAGCTTAACTAATGAAAAACTGTTTTTT. This encodes CASSLTNEKLFF.

The rearrangement uses TRBV6-1 and TRBJ1-6; TRBD1 aligns across 9 bases. With V trimmed by 2 bases and J by 7 bases, 3 bases remained unmatched. Germline CDR1 MNHNS, CDR2 SASEGT. The CDR3 extends over 15 amino acids. CDR3 coding DNA: TGTGCCAGCAGTGAACTGGACAGGGGAAATTCACCCCTCCACTTT. It translates to CASSELDRGNSPLHF.

This rearrangement joins TRBV4-2 to TRBJ1-2, with 7 bases that match TRBD1. Germline CDR1 and CDR2: LGHNA and YNFKEQ. CDR3 size: 16 residues. J was trimmed by 0 bases and V by 4 bases; bases with no gene match: 8. The CDR3 protein is CASSPGTDQSNYGYTF. CDR3 nucleotide sequence: TGTGCCAGCAGCCCCGGGACAGACCAGTCTAACTATGGCTACACCTTC.

This chain joins TRBV5-1 and TRBJ1-4; D might be TRBD1 (6 bases). The V gene lost 0 bases and the J gene lost 4 bases, with 10 bases spanning the gap. Per the germline V gene, CDR1 is SGHRS and CDR2 is YFSETQ. The CDR3 runs 15 residues. In nucleotides, the CDR3 is TGCGCCAGCAGCTTGGCAGGGGAAGGTAATGAAAAACTGTTTTTT. It specifies CASSLAGEGNEKLFF. Full variable domain (missing parts from reference TRBV5-1 and TRBJ1-4): KAGVTQTPRYLIKTRGQQVTLSCSPISGHRSVSWYQQTPGQGLQFLFEYFSETQRNKGNFPGRFSGRQFSNSRSEMNVSTLELGDSALYLCASSLAGEGNEKLFFGSGTQLSVL.

V and J are TRBV4-2 and TRBJ1-4, with TRBD1 matching 9 bases. This CDR3 region has 14 residues. V shed 6 bases, J shed 6 bases, and the junction held 5 bases outside the gene matches. Per the germline V gene, CDR1 is LGHNA and CDR2 is YNFKEQ. In DNA form, the CDR3 reads TGTGCCAGCAGTCAGACAGGGGGTGATGAAAAACTGTTTTTT. Translating it yields CASSQTGGDEKLFF.

The gene calls are TRBV19 and TRBJ2-5; possible D gene TRBD1, 6 bases. The germline gives CDR1 LNHDA, CDR2 SQIVND (reference sequence). V lost 3 bases and J lost 2, with 10 bases in between. The CDR3 spans 14 residues. CDR3 nucleotide sequence: TGTGCCAGTAGTATTCGGGGACAACAAGAGACCCAGTACTTC. This translates into CASSIRGQQETQYF.

V is TRBV27 and J is TRBJ2-3, with 8 bases fitting TRBD1. The trim removed 2 bases at V and 5 bases at J, leaving 6 bases unmatched. The germline CDR1 and CDR2 sequences are MNHEY and SMNVEV (reference sequence). The CDR3 sequence is 15 residues long. As DNA, the CDR3 is TGTGCCAGCAGTTTACTGCAGGGGGCCGTAGATACGCAGTATTTT. This codes for CASSLLQGAVDTQYF.

This clone occurred a few times. V usage is TRBV7-2 and J usage is TRBJ1-5; maybe TRBD1 (5 bases). V was pared by 3 bases and J by 2 bases, with 11 bases between. The CDR3 contains 15 residues. From germline, CDR1 is SGHTA and CDR2 FQGNSA. The CDR3 here is CASSLYQGGNQPQHF. CDR3 coding DNA: TGTGCCAGCAGCTTGTACCAGGGAGGCAATCAGCCCCAGCATTTT.

The gene calls are TRBV30 and TRBJ1-1, with D perhaps TRBD1 (5 bases). The germline V and J ends were trimmed by 2 bases and 1 base, with 8 bases remaining between them. The CDR3 is made up of 13 amino acids. In germline, CDR1 is GTSNPN, CDR2 SVGIG (reference sequence). The CDR3 DNA reads TGTGCCTGGAGTCCCCAGGGGAACACTGAAGCTTTCTTT. The encoded protein is CAWSPQGNTEAFF. Full variable domain (missing parts from reference TRBV30 and TRBJ1-1): SQTIHQWPATLVQPVGSPLSLECTVEGTSNPNLYWYRQAAGRGLQLLFYSVGIGQISSEVPQNLSASRPQDRQFILSSKKLLLSDSGFYLCAWSPQGNTEAFFGQGTRLTVV.

This chain connects TRBV11-2 to TRBJ1-5; D is undetermined. This CDR3 spans 15 amino acids. Germline CDR1 SGHAT, CDR2 FQNNGV. Trimming pared 0 bases from V and 5 bases from J, leaving 11 bases between. The CDR3 sequence is CASSLESGFHQPQHF. The CDR3 DNA sequence: TGTGCCAGCAGCTTAGAATCCGGGTTTCATCAGCCCCAGCATTTT.

The chain has TRBV10-3 and TRBJ2-3; either TRBD1 or TRBD2 may supply D (5 bases each). V lost 6 bases and J 0 bases, leaving 10 bases between the germline ends. This CDR3 spans 14 amino acids. The germline gives CDR1 ENHRY, CDR2 SYGVKD. CDR3 protein: CAIRTAVSTDTQYF. The CDR3 DNA reads as TGTGCCATCAGGACAGCGGTTAGCACAGATACGCAGTATTTT.

V is TRBV12-5 and J is TRBJ1-5; D not certain. CDR1 and CDR2 from the germline V gene are LGHNT and FRNRAP. Trimming removed 1 base at V and 7 bases at J, with 8 bases between. This CDR3 is 13 amino acids long. In DNA form, the CDR3 reads TGTGCTAGTGGTTTGGAGGGTAACCAGCCCCAGCATTTT. Translation: CASGLEGNQPQHF. The variable domain in full, with the rest retrieved from reference TRBV12-5 and TRBJ1-5, is DARVTQTPRHKVTEMGQEVTMRCQPILGHNTVFWYRQTMMQGLELLAYFRNRAPLDDSGMPKDRFSAEMPDATLATLKIQPSEPRDSAVYFCASGLEGNQPQHFGDGTRLSIL.

This chain links TRBV10-3 with TRBJ1-3; 9 bases fit TRBD1. The CDR3 has 17 amino acids. Germline-derived CDR1 and CDR2 are ENHRY and SYGVKD. With V trimmed by 7 bases and J by 4 bases, 14 bases remained unmatched. The CDR3 protein is CAITKGLDRGGGNTIYF. In nucleotides, the CDR3 is TGTGCCATCACTAAGGGCCTGGACAGGGGAGGCGGAAACACCATATATTTT.

The genes are TRBV5-5 and TRBJ1-2; TRBD1 is a possible D gene (5 bases). Deletions cut 9 bases from V and 4 bases from J, with 16 bases between. Germline values: CDR1 SGHKS, CDR2 YYEKEE (reference sequence). The CDR3 runs 13 residues. CDR3 sequence: CATTGELFYGYTF. The DNA of the CDR3 is TGTGCCACCACGGGGGAGCTCTTCTATGGCTACACCTTC. The whole variable domain, remainder taken from reference TRBV5-5 and TRBJ1-2, is DAGVTQSPTHLIKTRGQQVTLRCSPISGHKSVSWYQQVLGQGPQFIFQYYEKEERGRGNFPDRFSARQFPNYSSELNVNALLLGDSALYLCATTGELFYGYTFGSGTRLTVV.

The genes are TRBV28 and TRBJ1-1; maybe TRBD1 (6 bases). The germline V and J ends were trimmed by 6 bases and 1 base, with 18 bases remaining between them. CDR1 and CDR2 (germline): MDHEN, SYDVKM. The CDR3 runs to 16 residues. CDR3 residues: CASRRGGGGTNTEAFF. The CDR3 nucleotides are TGTGCCAGCAGAAGGGGGGGAGGGGGAACGAACACTGAAGCTTTCTTT. Drawing the rest from reference TRBV28 and TRBJ1-1, the complete variable domain is DVKVTQSSRYLVKRTGEKVFLECVQDMDHENMFWYRQDPGLGLRLIYFSYDVKMKEKGDIPEGYSVSREKKERFSLILESASTNQTSMYLCASRRGGGGTNTEAFFGQGTRLTVV.

This chain links TRBV28 with TRBJ2-3; 8 nucleotides match TRBD1. CDR3 length: 15 amino acids. Germline V CDR1 and CDR2: MDHEN, SYDVKM. V was clipped by 1 base and J by 5 bases; unmatched bases: 5. The CDR3 reads CASSLFQGAGDTQYF. CDR3 nucleotide sequence: TGTGCCAGCAGTTTATTCCAGGGGGCAGGAGATACGCAGTATTTT.

The J gene is TRBJ2-7, the V gene TRBV29-1, with TRBD1 matching 9 bases. V was clipped by 3 bases and J by 1 base; unmatched bases: 4. This CDR3 contains 14 residues. CDR1 and CDR2 (germline): SQVTM, ANQGSEA. The CDR3 here is CSVDRDRESYEQYF. The CDR3 nucleotides read TGCAGCGTTGACCGGGACAGGGAGTCCTACGAGCAGTACTTC.

The chain joins TRBV6-5 to TRBJ1-2; unclear D gene. Looked up from germline, CDR1 is MNHEY and CDR2 is SVGAGI. CDR3 length equals 15 residues. Trimming removed 2 bases from V and 1 base from J, with 11 bases in between. CDR3 region: CASSYGVEINYGYTF. The CDR3 DNA follows: TGTGCCAGCAGTTACGGGGTTGAGATTAACTATGGCTACACCTTC.

V and J are TRBV6-5 and TRBJ1-1, with D hard to call. The CDR3 has 8 amino acids. Germline CDR1 MNHEY, CDR2 SVGAGI. The V gene lost 6 bases and the J gene lost 8 bases, with 1 base spanning the gap. CDR3 protein: CASREAFF. Here the CDR3 DNA reads TGTGCCAGCAGGGAAGCTTTCTTT.

This clone turned up a few times. This chain links TRBV19 with TRBJ1-2; D is unclear. The CDR3 runs to 12 residues. Germline-derived CDR1 and CDR2 are LNHDA and SQIVND (reference sequence). Trimming removed 7 bases from V and 4 bases from J, with 10 bases in between. The CDR3 loop reads CASISHGYGYTF. In DNA form, the CDR3 reads TGTGCCAGTATCTCCCATGGCTATGGCTACACCTTC.

This chain connects TRBV5-4 to TRBJ2-1; no reliable D call. Trimming removed 2 bases from V and 6 bases from J, with 6 bases in between. Germline loops: CDR1 SGHNT, CDR2 YYREEE (reference sequence). The CDR3 runs to 12 residues. In nucleotides, the CDR3 is TGTGCCAGCAGCTTTCCCCCCAATGAGCAGTTCTTC. Translating it yields CASSFPPNEQFF.

The rearrangement uses TRBV6-5 and TRBJ1-4; 9 bases map to TRBD1. CDR1 MNHEY and CDR2 SVGAGI come from the germline V gene. Germline trimming cut 0 bases from V and 8 bases from J; bases unmatched to any gene: 4. CDR3 size: 15 residues. This chain's CDR3 is CASSYSGQGHEKLFF. The CDR3 nucleotides read TGTGCCAGCAGTTACTCTGGACAGGGGCACGAAAAACTGTTTTTT.

The rearrangement joins TRBV19 to TRBJ1-1; 8 bases agree with TRBD1. The J segment lost 5 bases and the V segment lost 9 bases, leaving 14 bases of the junction unmatched. Germline V gives CDR1 LNHDA, CDR2 SQIVND (reference sequence). This CDR3 region has 15 residues. The CDR3 sequence is CASNQGAGVVTEAFF. CDR3 bases: TGTGCCAGCAACCAGGGGGCCGGAGTTGTGACTGAAGCTTTCTTT. The full variable domain, in which reference TRBV19 and TRBJ1-1 provide the parts outside the CDR3, is DGGITQSPKYLFRKEGQNVTLSCEQNLNHDAMYWYRQDPGQGLRLIYYSQIVNDFQKGDIAEGYSVSREKKESFPLTVTSAQKNPTAFYLCASNQGAGVVTEAFFGQGTRLTVV.

The rearrangement links TRBV7-9 to TRBJ1-1; no firm D call. V was cut by 5 bases and J by 10 bases, with 11 bases left in between. Germline V gene data show CDR1 as SEHNR and CDR2 as FQNEAQ (reference sequence). This CDR3 region has 11 residues. The CDR3 DNA reads TGTGCCAGCAGCATCGGGAGCGGAGCTTTCTTT. Translated: CASSIGSGAFF.

The J gene is TRBJ1-5, the V gene TRBV12-5, with D possibly TRBD1 on 5 matching bases. Looked up from germline, CDR1 is LGHNT and CDR2 is FRNRAP. Trimming took off 7 bases at V and 1 base at J, with 14 bases between the two ends. This CDR3 has 15 residues. The DNA for the CDR3 is TGTGCTAGTGCCCTCGGACATGGGAGCAATCAGCCCCAGCATTTT. Translated: CASALGHGSNQPQHF.